The clone carrying this T cell receptor beta chain was found many times. As yet, its antigen is unknown. TCRdb reprocessed the reads with MiXCR, giving one entry per CDR3 protein. The sample has 60,000 to 70,000 distinct CDR3 sequences, around 21% seen once. This specimen belongs to a study of lung T cells in sarcoidosis with Löfgren's syndrome. Study as a whole: CD4+ T cells build up in sarcoidosis bronchoalveolar lavage fluid.

Study results and limitations: Paired TRAV12-1/TRBV2 TCRs showed CDR3 homology and preferential pairing. Löfgren's syndrome patients reportedly showed greatest TRAV12-1 and TRBV2 expansion versus controls. Multiple Löfgren's syndrome patients reportedly shared TRAV12-1 and TRBV2 CDR3 motifs.

CDR1 and CDR2 from the germline V gene are MDHEN and SYDVKM. The CDR3 length is 15 residues. The ends were cut back, 4 bases at V and 4 bases at J, with 14 bases in the middle. The V call is TRBV28, the J call TRBJ1-5; D uncertain. This clonotype was sampled from a human donor with sarcoidosis (Löfgren's syndrome or another form), or a control subject (not recorded which). The source material was CD4+ T cells from PBMCs. As DNA, the CDR3 is TGTGCCAGCAGTTCTAATAGCCCCTCAAATCAGCCCCAGCATTTT. Its protein product is CASSSNSPSNQPQHF.